This is a list of T cell receptor beta chains from one sample in a study of radiation and T cells in renal cell carcinoma. Sequencing was performed with immunoSEQ multiplex PCR; in TCRdb, only in-frame clones are kept and a portion is missing. The sample yields about 65,000 clones, around three quarters seen once. The specimen was blood, collected from a patient whose treatment included radiotherapy and nephrectomy. The receptors were sampled from a man aged 55 to 69 with renal cell carcinoma. The CDR3 runs from the conserved cysteine through the conserved F or W. A D gene is named only where the DNA matches it firmly. Rows give clone size only sometimes, using once, few, many, or a class for an expanded clone.

abundance	d_gene	v_gene	j_gene	CDR3nt	CDR3aa
.	TRBD1	TRBV5-1	TRBJ2-2	TGCGCCAGCAGCGTGGAGGCTCGGACAGGGGTAAACACCGGGGAGCTGTTTTTT	CASSVEARTGVNTGELFF
.	TRBD2	TRBV4-3	TRBJ2-1	TGCGCCAGCAGCCAAGCCTTGGCGCGGGGGGGGCTTGGTGAGCAGTTCTTC	CASSQALARGGLGEQFF
.	TRBD2	TRBV7-2	TRBJ2-5	TGTGCCAGCAGCTCTAGCGGGGCCGGGACCCAGTACTTC	CASSSSGAGTQYF
.	.	TRBV5-1	TRBJ2-7	TGCGCCAGCAGCTTGGCCCCAGGCGTTAGCTCCTACGAGCAGTACTTC	CASSLAPGVSSYEQYF
.	.	TRBV23-1	TRBJ1-2	TGCGCAGTCCCCAGGCGGTTGAGTGGGGGTGGCTACACCTTC	CAVPRRLSGGGYTF
.	.	TRBV11-2	TRBJ2-5	TGTGCCAGCAGCTTAGGAGAGACCCAGTACTTC	CASSLGETQYF
few	.	TRBV25-1	TRBJ1-3	TGTGCCAGCAGTGATTTTCCAGGCTACTCTGGAAACACCATATATTTT	CASSDFPGYSGNTIYF
.	.	TRBV5-3	TRBJ2-3	TGTGCCAGAAGCTTGCGGGCCAGGGGGGCTGAAGATACGCAGTATTTT	CARSLRARGAEDTQYF
.	.	TRBV14	TRBJ1-2	TGTGCCAGCAGCCAAGAGGTCAAAGGGTGGGATGGCTACACCTTC	CASSQEVKGWDGYTF
few	.	TRBV4-2	TRBJ1-1	TGTGCCAGCAGCCAAGACTTCGGCCAGAACACTGAAGCTTTCTTT	CASSQDFGQNTEAFF
once	TRBD2	TRBV18	TRBJ2-1	TGTGCCAGCTCACCCGGGACTAACGCGAGAATGGATGAGCAGTTCTTC	CASSPGTNARMDEQFF
.	TRBD1	TRBV19	TRBJ1-2	TGTGCCAGTAACCAAGGGACAGCGGATGACTATGGCTACACCTTC	CASNQGTADDYGYTF
.	.	TRBV6-5	TRBJ1-5	TGTGCCACTATCGGACTGACTCTTAATCAGCCCCAGCATTTT	CATIGLTLNQPQHF
.	.	TRBV19	TRBJ2-5	TGTGCCAGTAGTATAGAGGCCCTACAAGAGACCCAGTACTTC	CASSIEALQETQYF
.	.	TRBV14	TRBJ1-1	TGTGCCAGCAGCCCCGGGCCTTACACTGAAGCTTTCTTT	CASSPGPYTEAFF
few	.	TRBV19	TRBJ2-5	TGTGCCAGTCGAGGCCCGGGAGAAGAGACCCAGTACTTC	CASRGPGEETQYF
.	.	TRBV2	TRBJ1-2	TGTGCCAGCAGTGATCTGGGAATCTATGGCTACACCTTC	CASSDLGIYGYTF
.	TRBD1	TRBV5-8	TRBJ1-5	TGTGCCTCAAGGAAAGACAGGGGCCAGCCCCAGCATTTT	CASRKDRGQPQHF
.	.	TRBV7-2	TRBJ2-3	TGTGCCAGCAGACTAAGGGTTTTTGGTTGGGTAGATACGCAGTATTTT	CASRLRVFGWVDTQYF
.	TRBD2	TRBV5-1	TRBJ2-5	TGCGCCAGCAACGTACTAGCGGGAGTTGGCGAGACCCAGTACTTC	CASNVLAGVGETQYF
.	.	TRBV19	TRBJ1-5	TGTGCCAGTAGTGACCGGGGAAATCAGCCCCAGCATTTT	CASSDRGNQPQHF
once	.	TRBV5-1	TRBJ2-7	TGCGCCAGCAGCGAACAACCCCCCGGACAGATATTCTCCTACGAGCAGTACTTC	CASSEQPPGQIFSYEQYF
.	.	TRBV7-3	TRBJ1-1	TGTGCCAGCAGCTTTATGGAAAACACTGAAGCTTTCTTT	CASSFMENTEAFF
.	.	TRBV5-1	TRBJ2-5	TGCGCCAGCAGCTGGGTATCATCTGGGGAGACCCAGTACTTC	CASSWVSSGETQYF
once	.	TRBV11-2	TRBJ1-1	TGTGCCAGCAGCTTCCTCGGATCTCTCAACACTGAAGCTTTCTTT	CASSFLGSLNTEAFF
.	TRBD2	TRBV18	TRBJ2-1	TGTGCCAGCTCACCACCCAGCGGGGGGGCCAATGAGCAGTTCTTC	CASSPPSGGANEQFF
.	TRBD2	TRBV19	TRBJ2-1	TGTGCCAGTAGTATTACGGTCGAGCGGGGGGGCAATGAGCAGTTCTTC	CASSITVERGGNEQFF
.	TRBD2	TRBV6-5	TRBJ2-1	TGTGCCAGCAGTCGGCGGGGGGGGGTCAATGAGCAGTTCTTC	CASSRRGGVNEQFF
.	TRBD1	TRBV19	TRBJ1-4	TGTGCCAGTAGTACCTCGACAGGGTCCGATGAAAAACTGTTTTTT	CASSTSTGSDEKLFF
.	.	TRBV4-3	TRBJ2-1	TGCGCCAGCAGCCAAGATCGGGGGCCCTACAATGAGCAGTTCTTC	CASSQDRGPYNEQFF
few	TRBD2	TRBV5-1	TRBJ2-1	TGCGCCAGCAGCTTGCCGGGACTAGCGGGAGGTAATGAGCAGTTCTTC	CASSLPGLAGGNEQFF
.	TRBD2	TRBV6-5	TRBJ2-1	TGTGCCAGCAGCTGGTGGGGGAGGGACAATGAGCAGTTCTTC	CASSWWGRDNEQFF
.	.	TRBV7-3	TRBJ2-2	TGTGCCAGCGGACAGTCGAACACCGGGGAGCTGTTTTTT	CASGQSNTGELFF
.	TRBD1	TRBV5-6	TRBJ2-7	TGTGCCAGCAGTATAGGACAGGGGGCCTCCTACGAGCAGTACTTC	CASSIGQGASYEQYF
.	TRBD1	TRBV7-2	TRBJ1-2	TGTGCCAGCAGCAAAGAAGGGGGCGCGGGCTATGGCTACACCTTC	CASSKEGGAGYGYTF
once	.	TRBV6-4	TRBJ2-2	TGTGCCAGCAGATTTCAGGGGTCCACCGGGGAGCTGTTTTTT	CASRFQGSTGELFF
.	TRBD2	TRBV5-6	TRBJ2-2	TGTGCCAGCACGCGACTAGCGGGAGTAGACACCGGGGAGCTGTTTTTT	CASTRLAGVDTGELFF
few	.	TRBV7-9	TRBJ2-2	TGTGCCAGCACCCTGTTGGGGGGGCCGCACACCGGGGAGCTGTTTTTT	CASTLLGGPHTGELFF
.	.	TRBV18	TRBJ2-5	TGTGCCAGCTCACCACCGCAAGGGACAGAGACCCAGTACTTC	CASSPPQGTETQYF
.	.	TRBV9	TRBJ2-3	TGTGCCAGCAGCGACCTCCAGAGTGGCACAGATACGCAGTATTTT	CASSDLQSGTDTQYF
.	TRBD2	TRBV7-8	TRBJ2-2	TGTGCCAGCAGCTTACGGACTAGCGGGGGGCAGGTCGGGGAGCTGTTTTTT	CASSLRTSGGQVGELFF
.	.	TRBV5-1	TRBJ2-5	TGCGCCAGCAGCGCCCGGGACTGGGCAGAGACCCAGTACTTC	CASSARDWAETQYF